These 3 T cell receptor beta chains originate from one sample sequenced in a study of cytotoxic CD8 clonotypes in ibrutinib-treated CLL listed by TCRdb under 2021. Library generation was performed with the immunoSEQ multiplex PCR assay. The source is immuneACCESS, and TCRdb retained only in-frame sequences with V and J called. Part of the clones is not carried over; for the studies checked, unresolved V genes explain less than half of this, and the remainder is unexplained. Across this sample there are 270,000 or so clones, with roughly 76% seen only once. The ten largest clones add up to 5.6% of the sample. Taken with the paper, the label for time point translates to: progressive disease on ibrutinib. Specimen: PBMCs, collected at disease progression, from a patient treated with ibrutinib. The receptors shown here come from a human donor with chronic lymphocytic leukemia.

The gene calls are TRBV6-6 and TRBJ2-3, with a tentative D call TRBD1 (6 bases). V shed 5 bases and J shed 2 bases, with 14 bases lying between them. The germline V gene encodes CDR1 MNHNY and CDR2 SVGAGI (reference sequence). There are 15 residues in the CDR3. CDR3 protein: CASSTQQGYTDTQYF. CDR3 in DNA: TGTGCCAGCAGTACCCAACAGGGATACACAGATACGCAGTATTTT.

The chain links TRBV9 to TRBJ2-5; TRBD2 agrees at 11 bases. This CDR3 is 17 amino acids long. The J segment lost 0 bases and the V segment lost 2 bases, leaving 6 bases of the junction unmatched. CDR1 is SGDLS, CDR2 YYNGEE, per germline. CDR3: CASSVAIAGGNQETQYF. The CDR3 DNA is TGTGCCAGCAGCGTGGCTATAGCGGGGGGGAACCAAGAGACCCAGTACTTC.

J is TRBJ2-1 and V is TRBV2; D ambiguous. This CDR3 comprises 10 residues. Trimming removed 4 bases from V and 10 bases from J, with 5 bases in between. Per the germline V gene, CDR1 is SNHLY and CDR2 is FYNNEI. The CDR3 nucleotides are TGTGCCAGCAGTGGCAGGGAGCAGTTCTTC. Its protein product is CASSGREQFF.